A selection of T cell receptor beta chains follows, all from one sample in a study of neurological immune-mediated disorders. MiXCR was run by TCRdb on the 5' RACE reads, yielding one entry per CDR3 protein. The sample consists of approximately 32,000 distinct CDR3 sequences, 15% of them appearing once. The sequenced sample was PBMCs. These receptor sequences come from a man aged 65-85 years in good health. Each CDR3 is given with its conserved first and last residue.

cdr3_length v_call cdr3_aa
14 TRBV7-8 CASSLKTGANVLTF
15 TRBV6-2/TRBV6-3 CASSYQGWGNQPQHF
13 TRBV6-6 CASSSKDYTEAFF
14 TRBV7-3 CASSLGTPSLGQFF
12 TRBV7-2 CASSLYQGEQFF
16 TRBV3-1 CASSQGARLASYEQYF
15 TRBV7-8 CASRYGQGLGYGYTF
15 TRBV7-2 CASSLIWDTDVGYTF
13 TRBV2 CASGGPGNQPQHF
15 TRBV7-2 CASSLRDRSTGELFF
17 TRBV14 CASSPRGIKGKAGGYTF
14 TRBV7-2 CASSFGGVRETQYF
14 TRBV19 CASSVQGGSGEQYF
13 TRBV10-3 CANAGTGTGELFF
18 TRBV6-6 CASTSEVAGALSSYEQYF
15 TRBV27 CASSLTGNQRTEQYF
14 TRBV4-3 CASSQEWTCTEAFF
14 TRBV20-1 CSARDQEYTGELFF
13 TRBV18 CASSLELRRTQYF
13 TRBV20-1 CSARTEIEGGYTF
16 TRBV12-3/TRBV12-4 CASRPLLSGGSDTQYF
14 TRBV5-1 CASSIGTGFYGYTF
14 TRBV18 CASSPGQGLDEQYF
13 TRBV4-3 CASSLNWGSEQYF
12 TRBV13 CASSSTWDTQYF
14 TRBV6-6 CASSYSANAYGYTF
14 TRBV5-4 CASSPGLEVETQYF
18 TRBV4-1 CASSQDHSGRAGANVLTF
16 TRBV11-2 CASSSPLAGGLDTQYF
17 TRBV6-6 CASSLLTMELLNTEAFF
16 TRBV7-9 CASSLEFKRYPYEQYF
13 TRBV24-1 CATAPGGQETQYF
16 TRBV6-2/TRBV6-3 CASSPTGGGSGNTIYF
15 TRBV24-1 CATSDRTGGNYGYTF
13 TRBV25-1 CASSELGGNEQFF
16 TRBV5-1 CASSSLAGDSTDTQYF
17 TRBV3-1 CASSQEVLAGAYNEQFF
12 TRBV12-3/TRBV12-4 CASSLGGDGYTF
15 TRBV20-1 CSARDRRQGVGKLFF
15 TRBV7-3 CASSLRTSGRSEQFF
13 TRBV11-2 CASSLGVRQTQYF
13 TRBV7-2 CASSLETGRIQYF
13 TRBV10-3 CAISEYGDTEAFF
15 TRBV5-5 CASSLDVGGNQPQHF
15 TRBV10-3 CAISESVEGSYEQYF
11 TRBV29-1 CSVATGYEQYF
13 TRBV4-3 CASSQEMSYGYTF
15 TRBV9 CASSVTGGNTGELFF
16 TRBV5-1 CASSPRGTGAGETQYF
13 TRBV7-8 CASSPGWVTEAFF
13 TRBV11-3 CASSYYGNNEQFF
20 TRBV11-3 CASSLGYGLAGGPGTDTQYF